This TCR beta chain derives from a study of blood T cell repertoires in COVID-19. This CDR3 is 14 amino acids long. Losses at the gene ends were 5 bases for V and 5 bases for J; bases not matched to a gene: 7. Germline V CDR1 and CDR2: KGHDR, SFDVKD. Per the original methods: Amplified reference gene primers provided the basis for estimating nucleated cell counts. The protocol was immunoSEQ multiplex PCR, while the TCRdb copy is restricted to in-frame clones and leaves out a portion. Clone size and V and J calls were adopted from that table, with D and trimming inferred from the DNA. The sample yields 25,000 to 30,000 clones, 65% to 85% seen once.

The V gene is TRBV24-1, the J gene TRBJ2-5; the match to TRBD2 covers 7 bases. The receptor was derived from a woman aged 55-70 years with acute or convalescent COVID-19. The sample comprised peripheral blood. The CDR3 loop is CATSGGGRRETQYF. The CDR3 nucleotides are TGTGCCACCAGTGGGGGGGGTCGACGGGAGACCCAGTACTTC.